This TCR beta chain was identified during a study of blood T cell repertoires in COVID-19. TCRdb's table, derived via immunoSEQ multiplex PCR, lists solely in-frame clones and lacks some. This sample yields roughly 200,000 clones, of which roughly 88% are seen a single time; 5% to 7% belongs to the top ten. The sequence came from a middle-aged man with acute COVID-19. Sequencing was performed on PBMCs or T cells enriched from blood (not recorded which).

Written as DNA, the CDR3 is TGTGCCAGCAGTGAGGGCAGCACAGATACGCAGTATTTT. This translates into CASSEGSTDTQYF. The chain carries TRBV6-4 and TRBJ2-3; D gene unclear. The V end lost 3 bases, the J end lost 0 bases, and 4 bases lay between the germline ends. Germline values: CDR1 MRHNA, CDR2 SNTAGT. The CDR3 is 13 residues long.